This record looks at one T cell receptor beta chain sequence and its context. No antigen is known for it. This sample was taken from a study of CD8 T cells in ankylosing spondylitis. TCRdb re-analysed the 5' RACE reads in MiXCR, keeping a single row per CDR3 protein. The sample lists 220,000 or so distinct CDR3 sequences, roughly 18% seen once, with about 44% in the top ten. Findings of the study overall: Clones linked to disease were reported to show significant enrichment in matched ankylosing spondylitis synovial fluid. Disease-linked clones bore a CD8+ phenotype, appearing relatively rarely in peripheral blood. A TCR beta motif of several highly homologous variants appeared characteristic of ankylosing spondylitis blood.

This CDR3 is 15 amino acids long. Germline V lookup: CDR1 LGHDT, CDR2 YNNKEL (reference sequence). The ends lost 3 bases at V and 1 base at J; junction bases unmatched: 3. The sample comprised blood, either unsorted or a sorted T cell fraction (not recorded which). V and J are TRBV3-1 and TRBJ2-7, with 10 bases fitting TRBD2. The receptor was derived from a male donor with ankylosing spondylitis. Written as DNA, the CDR3 is TGTGCCAGCAGCCATGGACTAGCGGTTTCCTACGAGCAGTACTTC. Its translation is CASSHGLAVSYEQYF.